This T cell receptor beta chain was sequenced during a study of beta chain features in type 1 diabetes. Study results and limitations: Shortening that was moderate but significant affected the TCRB CDR3s of Type 1 diabetes patients in all four CD4+ subsets.

In this sample, this clone turned up a few times. What it binds is unknown. The germline V and J ends were trimmed by 4 bases and 0 bases, with 13 bases remaining between them. The CDR3 length is 15 residues. CDR1 and CDR2 from the germline V gene are SQVTM and ANQGSEA. Expressed TCRB transcripts were sequenced because the entire RNA isolate underwent reverse transcription. Data came from immunoSEQ multiplex PCR; TCRdb stores just in-frame clones and leaves some out. The sample carries about 340,000 clones, approximately 10% recorded once. The chain employs TRBV29-1 and TRBJ1-3, with no clear D. This receptor was taken from a man between 25 and 39 years old with type 1 diabetes. Sequencing was performed on central memory CD4+ T cells from blood. The CDR3 coding sequence is TGCAGCGTTGTTCCGGGATTCAGCTCTGGAAACACCATATATTTT. Translating it yields CSVVPGFSSGNTIYF.